This T cell receptor beta chain emerged from a study of blood T cell repertoires in COVID-19. This CDR3 contains 12 residues. J lost 9 bases, V lost 5 bases, and 4 bases had no gene match. Germline loops: CDR1 SGHAT, CDR2 FQNNGV. The table lists this clone with a few counts. Profiled with immunoSEQ multiplex PCR; TCRdb holds only in-frame clones, not every one. The sample shows 200,000 to 250,000 clones, approximately 88% of them seen only once. The material sequenced was peripheral blood. The receptor was isolated from a woman between 25 and 40 years old with COVID-19, enrolled during active disease. The genes are TRBV11-2 and TRBJ2-1, with TRBD1 matching 7 bases. The CDR3, as DNA: TGTGCCAGCAGCCCTGACAGGGTTGAGCAGTTCTTC. Protein sequence: CASSPDRVEQFF. Complete variable domain (other parts from reference TRBV11-2 and TRBJ2-1): EAGVAQSPRYKIIEKRQSVAFWCNPISGHATLYWYQQILGQGPKLLIQFQNNGVVDDSQLPKDRFSAERLKGVDSTLKIQPAKLEDSAVYLCASSPDRVEQFFGPGTRLTVL.